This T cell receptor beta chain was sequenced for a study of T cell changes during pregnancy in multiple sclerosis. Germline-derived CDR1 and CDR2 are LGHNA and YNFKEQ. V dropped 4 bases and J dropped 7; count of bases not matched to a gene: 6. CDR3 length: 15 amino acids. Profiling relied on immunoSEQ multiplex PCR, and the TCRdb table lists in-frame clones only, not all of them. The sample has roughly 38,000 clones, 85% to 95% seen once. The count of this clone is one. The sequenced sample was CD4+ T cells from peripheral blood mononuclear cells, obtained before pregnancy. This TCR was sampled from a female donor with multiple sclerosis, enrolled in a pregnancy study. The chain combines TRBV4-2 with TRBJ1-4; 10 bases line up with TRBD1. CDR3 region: CASSRAGDRGEKLFF. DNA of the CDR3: TGTGCCAGCAGCCGGGCGGGGGACAGGGGTGAAAAACTGTTTTTT.